A single TCR beta chain is shown here with its context. Antigen specificity is unknown. V was pared by 4 bases and J by 6 bases, with 8 bases of the junction left unmatched. This CDR3 contains 15 residues. From germline, CDR1 is SGHRS and CDR2 YFSETQ. Amplified TCR beta CDR3 regions derived from RNA transcripts. Carried out on the TCR CDR3, a first-round RT-PCR used the HTBI primer set. Each CDR3 protein is one row after TCRdb ran MiXCR on the multiplex PCR reads. The repertoire holds approximately 640,000 distinct CDR3 sequences, with roughly 45% as singletons. The sample belongs to a study of T cells in Graves' hyperthyroidism and ophthalmopathy. Study-level findings and limits: Ophthalmopathy and stable hyperthyroidism were separated by a 13 V-J model. Appearing also in blood were most of the thyroid clonotypes expanded above 0.001.

Patients were excluded for uncontrolled infection, other autoimmune disease, pregnancy or lactation. Clinical symptoms, serum thyroxine and TRAb, thyroid ultrasound and orbital computed tomography were used for the diagnoses. V usage is TRBV5-1 and J usage is TRBJ1-4, with 8 bases matching TRBD1. Sequencing used peripheral blood or thyroid tissue (not recorded which). The sequence came from an adult man with Graves' disease, either hyperthyroidism or ophthalmopathy (not recorded which). The CDR3 sequence: CASSTRTGSDEKLFF. As DNA, the CDR3 is TGCGCCAGCAGCACACGGACAGGGTCGGATGAAAAACTGTTTTTT.